The text below deals with one T cell receptor (beta chain). The clone's antigen remains unknown. Within one base of it there is no much larger clone, and no base qualities were kept. These data are taken from a study of CD8+CD57+ T cells in acquired aplastic anemia (dated by TCRdb to 2017 to 2018). Background on the whole study: On average, sorted CD4+ and CD8+ cells yielded around 3.4 ug of extracted DNA, with a range of about 0.18 to 27.4 ug. For healthy donor samples, the average read count was about 10.8 million for CD4+ cells and 11 million to 14 million for CD8+ cells. Study-wide findings and limitations: Approximately 31 CD8+ CDR3 sequences were found in both patients and controls but appeared to be highly expressed in patients and within the immunodominant clones of the patients. Between patients and healthy controls, no significant difference in CD8+ Simpson's diversity was found (P=0.060).

Genomic DNA was used as template for profiling of TCR beta VDJ combinations and CDR3 sequences. TCR repertoire sequencing was run on an Illumina HiSeq 2000. In the original analysis: TRBV/TRBJ rearrangement plots, CDR3 size and DJ length profiles, and Simpson's diversity index were used to assess repertoires. Whichever DNA sequence was most abundant in the deep sequencing data was defined as the immunodominant clone. CDR3 amino acid sequences were checked for sharing across subjects and were also compared against the VDJdb database and published repertoires. The public reads were reprocessed in TCRdb via fastp at Q25 and MiXCR, keeping in-frame beta chains. Entries that share a CDR3 protein sequence are merged under the most common genes and DNA. The V and J calls and clone size come from TCRdb's table, not from the authors' own analysis. The sample contains about 210,000 distinct CDR3 sequences, about 59% of them found a single time. The ten largest clones represent 29% of the sample.

According to the germline V gene, CDR1 reads ENHRY and CDR2 reads SYGVKD. Measured from the cysteine to the phenylalanine, the CDR3 is 13 residues long. Only the CDR3 portion is preserved as DNA: 39 bases, with reading frame beginning at the first base. V is clipped by 0 bases and J by 3 bases, and the sequence between their germline boundaries is 5 bases long. In this study, sorted CD4+ and CD8+ T cells from the blood of healthy subjects and of severe aplastic anemia patients had their TCR repertoires deep-sequenced. Ficoll-Paque density gradient centrifugation was used to isolate peripheral blood mononuclear cells. Before DNA extraction, CD4+ and CD8+ T cells were sorted with FACS or magnetic beads.

This TCR was sampled from a human donor in good health. The sample comprised sorted CD4+, CD8+, or CD8+CD57+ T cells (not recorded which) from PBMCs. Recombination joined TRBV10-3 with TRBJ2-5; the D gene is unclear. The CDR3 reads CAISESQKETQYF. The DNA is TGTGCCATCAGTGAGTCGCAAAAAGAGACCCAGTACTTC.